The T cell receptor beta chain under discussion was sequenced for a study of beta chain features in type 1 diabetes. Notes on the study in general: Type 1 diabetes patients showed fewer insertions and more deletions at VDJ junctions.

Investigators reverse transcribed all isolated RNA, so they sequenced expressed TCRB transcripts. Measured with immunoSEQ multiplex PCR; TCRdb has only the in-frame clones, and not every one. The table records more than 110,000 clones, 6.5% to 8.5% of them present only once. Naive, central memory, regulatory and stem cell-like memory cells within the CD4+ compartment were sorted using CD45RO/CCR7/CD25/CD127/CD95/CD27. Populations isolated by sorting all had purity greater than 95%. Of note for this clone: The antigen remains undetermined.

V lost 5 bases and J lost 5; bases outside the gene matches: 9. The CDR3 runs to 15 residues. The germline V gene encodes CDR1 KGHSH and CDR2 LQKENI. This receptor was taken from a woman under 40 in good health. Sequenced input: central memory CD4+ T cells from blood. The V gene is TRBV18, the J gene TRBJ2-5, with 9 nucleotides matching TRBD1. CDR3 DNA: TGTGCCAGCTCAGCGGGACAGGGAGGGACTGAGACCCAGTACTTC. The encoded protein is CASSAGQGGTETQYF.